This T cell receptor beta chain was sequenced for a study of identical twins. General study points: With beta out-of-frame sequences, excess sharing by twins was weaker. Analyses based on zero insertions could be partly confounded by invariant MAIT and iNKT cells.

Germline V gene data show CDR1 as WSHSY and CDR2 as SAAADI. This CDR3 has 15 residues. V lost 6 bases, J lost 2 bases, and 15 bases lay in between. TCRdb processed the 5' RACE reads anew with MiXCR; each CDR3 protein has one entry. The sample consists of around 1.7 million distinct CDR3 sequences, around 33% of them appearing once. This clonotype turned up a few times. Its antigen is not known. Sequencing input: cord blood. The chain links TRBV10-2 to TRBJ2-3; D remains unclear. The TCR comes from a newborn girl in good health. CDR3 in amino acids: CASRPSTPTTDTQYF. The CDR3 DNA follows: TGCGCCAGCAGACCCTCGACTCCCACCACAGATACGCAGTATTTT.